Ten or more counts support the clone carrying this T cell receptor beta chain. The antigen is undetermined. TCRdb analysed the multiplex PCR reads with MiXCR anew, one entry per CDR3 protein. The profile shows about 89,000 distinct CDR3 sequences, approximately 30% of them singletons. Axillary draining lymph nodes of breast cancer patients supplied the node samples. This sample is part of a study of breast tumors, draining lymph nodes, adjacent tissues. General study points: Tumor TCR diversity was below lymph nodes but above nontumor tissue.

Deletions cut 0 bases from V and 4 bases from J, with 18 bases between. The CDR3 totals 17 residues. Germline lookup yields CDR1 SGDLS and CDR2 YYNGEE. Material: axillary lymph node tissue. The receptor comes from a female donor with breast cancer. Some clones in this sample may be carry-over from other donors' samples. This rearrangement joins TRBV9 to TRBJ2-3; maybe TRBD2 (5 bases). In DNA, the CDR3 is TGTGCCAGCAGCGTAGCTACGTCCGTAAGGGAGCCAGATACGCAGTATTTT. It encodes CASSVATSVREPDTQYF.